The 15 T cell receptor beta chains below all came from one sample that was sequenced in a study of cytomegalovirus exposure and HLA in healthy donors. It was with 60 Vbeta and 13 Jbeta primers that the PCR ran. Repertoires were generated with immunoSEQ multiplex PCR, while TCRdb's copy carries only in-frame clones and drops some. The sample yields 95,000 to 150,000 clones, over 75% seen once. Input material: PBMCs. These receptor sequences come from a human donor in good health.

This clone was observed once. This rearrangement joins TRBV10-3 to TRBJ1-5, with TRBD1 matching over 9 bases. This CDR3 is built from 18 residues. The germline gives CDR1 ENHRY, CDR2 SYGVKD. Trimming cost V 0 bases and J 5 bases; bases outside gene matches: 11. The CDR3 DNA sequence: TGTGCCATCAGTGAGTCGAAACAGGGGGCATGGGACTATCAGCCCCAGCATTTT. Encoded protein: CAISESKQGAWDYQPQHF.

J is TRBJ2-7 and V is TRBV11-3, with TRBD2 as a possible D gene (6 bases). There are 16 residues in the CDR3. Per the germline V gene, CDR1 is SGHNT and CDR2 is YENEEA. The germline V and J ends were trimmed by 1 base and 3 bases, with 16 bases remaining between them. Written as DNA, the CDR3 is TGTGCCAGCAGCTTAGCGTCCGGGACTTGGGTCTACGAGCAGTACTTC. Encoded protein: CASSLASGTWVYEQYF.

This clone was recorded a few times. The CDR3 DNA is TGTGCCAGCGGACTAGCACAAACCCCCTACGAGCAGTACTTC. Amino acid sequence: CASGLAQTPYEQYF. The chain combines TRBV7-3 with TRBJ2-7; 8 bases fit TRBD2. CDR3 size: 14 residues. J lost 2 bases, V lost 8 bases, and 8 bases had no gene match. CDR1 is SGHTA and CDR2 is FQGTGA in the germline V gene. Together with reference TRBV7-3 and TRBJ2-7, the CDR3 gives the full variable domain: GAGVSQTPSNKVTEKGKYVELRCDPISGHTALYWYRQSLGQGPEFLIYFQGTGAADDSGLPNDRFFAVRPEGSVSTLKIQRTERGDSAVYLCASGLAQTPYEQYFGPGTRLTVT.

The genes are TRBV19 and TRBJ2-1; possibly TRBD2 for D (6 bases). V was cut by 4 bases and J by 0 bases, with 10 bases left in between. This CDR3 has 15 amino acids. Germline CDR1 reads LNHDA; CDR2 reads SQIVND (reference sequence). CDR3 sequence (DNA): TGTGCCAGTAGTACCGGGGGAAGCTCCTACAATGAGCAGTTCTTC. As protein: CASSTGGSSYNEQFF.

This clone turned up a few times. This chain links TRBV5-1 with TRBJ2-7; 9 nucleotides align to TRBD2. CDR1 SGHRS and CDR2 YFSETQ come from the germline V gene. The CDR3 loop spans 14 amino acids. V shed 0 bases, J shed 5 bases, and the junction held 3 bases outside the gene matches. The CDR3 reads CASSLELAGNEQYF. The CDR3 region has the DNA TGCGCCAGCAGCTTGGAACTAGCGGGTAACGAGCAGTACTTC.

This clone was seen a handful of times. Given a much more abundant clone one base away, this may be a read error. The V gene is TRBV9, the J gene TRBJ2-1; weak D call: TRBD2 (5 bases). CDR3 length: 14 amino acids. With 4 bases removed from V and 0 bases from J, the gap between germline ends came to 8 bases. Germline loops: CDR1 SGDLS, CDR2 YYNGEE. CDR3 in amino acids: CASSPGSSYNEQFF. The CDR3 nucleotides read TGTGCCAGCAGCCCGGGGAGCTCCTACAATGAGCAGTTCTTC.

The chain uses TRBV2 and TRBJ1-1, with D uncertain. V dropped 3 bases and J dropped 10 bases, with 12 bases sitting between them. Germline CDR1 SNHLY, CDR2 FYNNEI. There are 12 residues in the CDR3. The CDR3 region has the DNA TGTGCCAGCAGTGACCATGCGGGCGGAGCTTTCTTT. It specifies CASSDHAGGAFF. Based on the CDR3 plus reference TRBV2 and TRBJ1-1, the full variable domain is EPEVTQTPSHQVTQMGQEVILRCVPISNHLYFYWYRQILGQKVEFLVSFYNNEISEKSEIFDDQFSVERPDGSNFTLKIRSTKLEDSAMYFCASSDHAGGAFFGQGTRLTVV.

The rearrangement uses TRBV6-8 and TRBJ2-5; 8 nucleotides align to TRBD1. J lost 1 base, V lost 5 bases, and 3 bases had no gene match. The germline V gene has CDR1 MNHGY and CDR2 SAAAGT. The CDR3 runs 14 residues. CDR3 DNA sequence: TGTGCCAGCAGTGCAACAGGGGGCCAAGAGACCCAGTACTTC. Its protein product is CASSATGGQETQYF.

The chain employs TRBV5-1 and TRBJ1-5; D is undetermined. The germline V gene encodes CDR1 SGHRS and CDR2 YFSETQ. The CDR3 has 17 residues. V was clipped by 0 bases and J by 0 bases, with 13 bases between them. CDR3 coding DNA: TGCGCCAGCAGCTTGGATTTAAGCGGGAATAGCAATCAGCCCCAGCATTTT. Protein: CASSLDLSGNSNQPQHF.

The chain employs TRBV27 and TRBJ2-3, with TRBD1 matching 8 bases. This CDR3 region has 16 residues. Germline loops: CDR1 MNHEY, CDR2 SMNVEV (reference sequence). V shed 6 bases, J shed 6 bases, and the junction held 14 bases outside the gene matches. The CDR3 DNA reads TGTGCCAGCAGACGAGCCGGGACAGGCGAACGGGATACGCAGTATTTT. This translates into CASRRAGTGERDTQYF.

The chain employs TRBV7-3 and TRBJ2-1, with 9 nucleotides matching TRBD2. Germline-derived CDR1 and CDR2 are SGHTA and FQGTGA. V was clipped by 2 bases and J by 7 bases; unmatched bases: 6. The CDR3 consists of 15 residues. For the CDR3, the DNA is TGTGCCAGCAGCTTAGGCGGGAGGGCAATAAATGAGCAGTTCTTC. As protein: CASSLGGRAINEQFF.

J is TRBJ1-4 and V is TRBV7-9, with a possible D match to TRBD1 (5 bases). CDR1 and CDR2 from the germline V gene are SEHNR and FQNEAQ (reference sequence). Trimming cost V 3 bases and J 4 bases, with 6 bases left between them. The CDR3 covers 13 residues. CDR3 coding DNA: TGTGCCAGCAGCTTCCAGGGTAATGAAAAACTGTTTTTT. Its translation is CASSFQGNEKLFF.

This clone was recorded once. The chain couples TRBV7-2 to TRBJ2-7, with 7 bases aligning to TRBD2. Germline loops: CDR1 SGHTA, CDR2 FQGNSA. CDR3 length: 14 residues. J was trimmed by 2 bases and V by 4 bases; bases with no gene match: 5. CDR3 DNA: TGTGCCAGCAGCTCTGGACTAGGCGCCTACGAGCAGTACTTC. Protein product: CASSSGLGAYEQYF.

This chain joins TRBV19 and TRBJ1-1; TRBD1 aligns across 8 bases. Looked up from germline, CDR1 is LNHDA and CDR2 is SQIVND (reference sequence). The J segment lost 2 bases and the V segment lost 3 bases, leaving 2 bases of the junction unmatched. The CDR3 loop spans 14 amino acids. For the CDR3, the DNA is TGTGCCAGTAGTATGCAGGGGGCAAACACTGAAGCTTTCTTT. Translation gives CASSMQGANTEAFF.

V is TRBV7-9 and J is TRBJ2-1; 10 nucleotides agree with TRBD2. The CDR3 consists of 15 residues. Germline trimming cut 4 bases from V and 4 bases from J; bases unmatched to any gene: 4. Germline CDR1 SEHNR, CDR2 FQNEAQ (reference sequence). The CDR3 nucleotides read TGTGCCAGCAGCTCCGGGACTAGCGCGTACAATGAGCAGTTCTTC. Protein: CASSSGTSAYNEQFF.